This entry features one TCR beta chain sequence. This record belongs to a study of blood T cell repertoires in COVID-19. About the research overall: Nucleic acid was either cDNA or gDNA, and it came from T cells, B-cell-depleted T cells, or PBMCs.

The CDR3 totals 15 residues. Germline V gene lookup returns CDR1 SGDLS and CDR2 YYNGEE. The V and J ends lost 3 bases and 3 bases, in that order; junction bases with no gene match: 9. Original data processing: Quantification of nucleated cells was approximated via reference gene primer amplification. The assay was immunoSEQ multiplex PCR, and TCRdb's table has in-frame clones only and misses some. V and J calls and clone size are given by that table; D and trimming were obtained from the DNA. The sample holds more than 95,000 clones; more than 70% are singletons and the top ten take roughly 18%. The J gene is TRBJ2-7, the V gene TRBV9, with 7 bases lining up with TRBD1. Material: peripheral blood. The receptor's source is an elderly woman in a cohort sampled during active COVID-19. The CDR3 protein is CASSESGTDFYEQYF. Written as DNA, the CDR3 is TGTGCCAGCAGCGAATCCGGGACAGACTTCTACGAGCAGTACTTC.